This T cell receptor beta chain originates from a study of blood T cell repertoires in COVID-19. Repertoires were generated with immunoSEQ multiplex PCR, while TCRdb's copy carries only in-frame clones and drops some. The sample contains roughly 230,000 clones, 90% of which appear only once. CDR3 length: 19 amino acids. The V and J ends lost 6 bases and 2 bases, in that order; junction bases with no gene match: 16. Germline V CDR1 and CDR2: MNHEY, SVGEGT. The material sequenced was peripheral blood. The sequence came from a woman aged 55 to 70 with COVID-19, enrolled during active disease. The rearrangement uses TRBV6-2 or TRBV6-3 and TRBJ1-5; 10 bases line up with TRBD1. The CDR3 DNA is TGTGCCAGCAGGCCTTCCGGGACAGGGGCCGCGAGTGGCAATCAGCCCCAGCATTTT. It yields the protein CASRPSGTGAASGNQPQHF.